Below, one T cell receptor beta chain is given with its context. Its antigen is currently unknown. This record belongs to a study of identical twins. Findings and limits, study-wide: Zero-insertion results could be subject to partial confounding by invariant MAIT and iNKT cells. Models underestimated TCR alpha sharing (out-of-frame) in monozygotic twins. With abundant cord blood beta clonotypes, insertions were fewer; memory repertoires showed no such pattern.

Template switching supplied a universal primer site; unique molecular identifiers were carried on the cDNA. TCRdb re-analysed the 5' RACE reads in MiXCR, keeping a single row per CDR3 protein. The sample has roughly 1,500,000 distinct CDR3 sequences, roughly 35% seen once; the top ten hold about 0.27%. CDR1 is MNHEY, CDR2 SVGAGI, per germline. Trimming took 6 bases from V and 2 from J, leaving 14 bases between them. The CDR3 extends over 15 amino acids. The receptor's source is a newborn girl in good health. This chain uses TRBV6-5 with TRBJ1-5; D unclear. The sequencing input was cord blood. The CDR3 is CASREEAFGNQPQHF. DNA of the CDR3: TGTGCCAGCAGAGAAGAGGCGTTTGGCAATCAGCCCCAGCATTTT.